This T cell receptor beta chain is drawn from a study of Ad26.COV2.S vaccination and SARS-CoV-2 variants. General study findings and limits: Reported findings describe substantial breadth in spike-specific CD8+ and CD4+ T cell responses following vaccination.

This table comes from immunoSEQ multiplex PCR, and its TCRdb copy is limited to in-frame clones, with some not included. The sample yields a few hundred thousand clones, 90% seen once. The CDR3 is made up of 17 amino acids. Germline CDR1 and CDR2: SGHRS and YFSETQ. J lost 0 bases, V lost 0 bases, and 6 bases had no gene match. The treatment: around 19 received Ad26.COV2.S at low or high dose, single or two shots; about 5 received placebo; per-sample allocation not given. At day 63 after the first vaccine or placebo injection, samples were drawn. Turning to this clone: What it binds is unknown.

The sequencing here drew on peripheral blood, taken in a trial of Ad26.COV2.S vaccine versus placebo. This chain joins TRBV5-1 and TRBJ2-3, with TRBD2 identical over 8 bases. The receptor comes from a person between 18 and 65 years old who received the Ad26.COV2.S COVID-19 vaccine or a placebo. CDR3 in DNA: TGCGCCAGCAGCTTGGAGGTGGCTAGCGGGAGCACAGATACGCAGTATTTT. Protein sequence: CASSLEVASGSTDTQYF. The full variable domain, its missing parts supplied by reference TRBV5-1 and TRBJ2-3, is KAGVTQTPRYLIKTRGQQVTLSCSPISGHRSVSWYQQTPGQGLQFLFEYFSETQRNKGNFPGRFSGRQFSNSRSEMNVSTLELGDSALYLCASSLEVASGSTDTQYFGPGTRLTVL.